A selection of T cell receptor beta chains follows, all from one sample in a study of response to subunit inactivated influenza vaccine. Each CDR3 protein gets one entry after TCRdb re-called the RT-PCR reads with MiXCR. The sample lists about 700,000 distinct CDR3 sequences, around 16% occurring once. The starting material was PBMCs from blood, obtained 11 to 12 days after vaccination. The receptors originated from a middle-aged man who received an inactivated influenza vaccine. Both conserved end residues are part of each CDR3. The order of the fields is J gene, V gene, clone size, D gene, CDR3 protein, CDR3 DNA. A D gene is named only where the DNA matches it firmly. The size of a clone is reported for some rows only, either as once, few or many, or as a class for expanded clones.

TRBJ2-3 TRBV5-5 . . CASSLVPSRTDTQYF TGTGCCAGCAGCTTGGTTCCTAGTCGCACAGATACGCAGTATTTT
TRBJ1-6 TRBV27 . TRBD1 CASRAGTGNNSPLHF TGTGCCAGCAGAGCCGGGACAGGGAATAATTCACCCCTCCACTTT
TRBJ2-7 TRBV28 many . CASSLWGQIGYEQYF TGTGCCAGCAGTTTATGGGGCCAGATCGGCTACGAGCAGTACTTC
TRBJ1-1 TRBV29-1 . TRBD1 CSVGQGAKSEAFF TGCAGCGTGGGACAGGGGGCGAAATCTGAAGCTTTCTTT
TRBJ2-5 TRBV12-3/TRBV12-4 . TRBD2 CASSLPPVAGGQETQYF TGTGCCAGCAGTTTACCCCCGGTAGCGGGAGGCCAAGAGACCCAGTACTTC
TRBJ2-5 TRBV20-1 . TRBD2 CSARLAGAPQETQYF TGCAGTGCTAGACTAGCGGGGGCCCCACAAGAGACCCAGTACTTC
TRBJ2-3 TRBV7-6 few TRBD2 CASSNVGGRRDTQYF TGTGCCAGCAGCAATGTAGGCGGGAGGCGAGATACGCAGTATTTT
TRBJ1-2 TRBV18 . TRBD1 CASSVGTGLFSNYGYTF TGTGCCAGCTCAGTTGGGACAGGCTTATTCTCGAACTATGGCTACACCTTC
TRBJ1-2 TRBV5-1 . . CASSLAFKEITNYGYTF TGCGCCAGCAGCTTGGCCTTTAAGGAGATTACTAACTATGGCTACACCTTC
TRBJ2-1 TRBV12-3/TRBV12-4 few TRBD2 CASSRGLAGGNEQFF TGTGCCAGCAGCCGAGGACTAGCGGGGGGCAATGAGCAGTTCTTC